One sample yielded the 24 T cell receptor beta chains listed below, sequenced in a study of human T cells and chemical hapten exposure. TCRdb used MiXCR to reprocess the RACE reads, holding one entry per CDR3 protein. The repertoire has some 51,000 distinct CDR3 sequences, roughly 8.8% of them found once; the top ten carry 11% to 15%. Time point denoted: pre-sensitization, week 0. Stated treatment: therapeutic diphenylcyclopropenone sensitization with weekly scalp DPC. The specimen was whole blood, collected in connection with sensitization to the hapten diphenylcyclopropenone (DPC). The receptors originated from a woman in her thirties or forties with alopecia areata. Some clones in this sample may be carry-over from other donors' samples.

This clonotype was observed at least ten times. The rearrangement links TRBV6-2 or TRBV6-3 to TRBJ2-2; TRBD2 matches at 15 bases. CDR3 length: 18 amino acids. V was pared by 4 bases and J by 6 bases, with 9 bases of the junction left unmatched. Germline V lookup: CDR1 MNHEY, CDR2 SVGEGT. Here the CDR3 reads CASSLGLAGGLGAGELFF. CDR3 nucleotides: TGTGCCAGCAGTTTGGGACTAGCGGGGGGCCTAGGCGCCGGGGAGCTGTTTTTT.

This clonotype was recorded at least ten times. The CDR3 sequence: CASSADSNSPLHF. Here the CDR3 DNA reads TGTGCCAGCAGTGCGGACAGTAATTCACCCCTCCACTTT. V usage is TRBV2 and J usage is TRBJ1-6, with D perhaps matching TRBD1 (6 bases). The ends were cut back, 4 bases at V and 6 bases at J, with 7 bases in the middle. There are 13 residues in the CDR3. CDR1 is SNHLY, CDR2 FYNNEI, per germline.

This clonotype turned up a few times. The chain employs TRBV7-2 and TRBJ2-3, with D unresolved. This CDR3 is built from 14 residues. Germline V gene lookup returns CDR1 SGHTA and CDR2 FQGNSA. Trimming pared 3 bases from V and 2 bases from J, leaving 9 bases between. The CDR3 region is CASSLQRPTDTQYF. The CDR3 bases are TGTGCCAGCAGCTTGCAGCGCCCCACAGATACGCAGTATTTT.

Only a few counts were recorded for this clonotype. The chain is built from TRBV4-1 and TRBJ2-6; D is ambiguous. There are 14 residues in the CDR3. Germline-derived CDR1 and CDR2 are MGHRA and YSYEKL. V lost 3 bases, J lost 0 bases, and 3 bases lay in between. CDR3 sequence reads: CASSHYSGANVLTF. CDR3 bases: TGCGCCAGCAGCCATTACTCTGGGGCCAACGTCCTGACTTTC.

There are many counts of this clonotype. The chain is built from TRBV5-1 and TRBJ2-5, with D unclear. Deletions cut 3 bases from V and 0 bases from J, with 0 bases between. CDR3 size: 11 residues. Germline V CDR1 and CDR2: SGHRS, YFSETQ. Here the CDR3 reads CASSYQETQYF. As DNA, the CDR3 is TGCGCCAGCAGCTACCAAGAGACCCAGTACTTC.

This clonotype has only a few counts. The J gene is TRBJ2-1, the V gene TRBV12-3 or TRBV12-4; D is tentatively TRBD1 or TRBD2 (5 bases each). This CDR3 has 14 amino acids. V was trimmed by 5 bases and J by 5 bases, leaving 13 bases between them. The CDR3 DNA reads TGTGCCAGCAGTCCGCCGGGGCAAGACAATGAGCAGTTCTTC. This encodes CASSPPGQDNEQFF.

This clonotype was detected only a few times. The genes are TRBV6-1 and TRBJ1-5; tentative D call: TRBD1 (5 bases). Germline CDR1 MNHNS, CDR2 SASEGT. CDR3 length equals 14 residues. Between the trimmed V and J ends, which lost 0 bases and 4 bases, there was a span of 7 bases. The CDR3 protein is CASSEARGNQPQHF. The DNA of the CDR3 is TGTGCCAGCAGTGAAGCACGGGGGAATCAGCCCCAGCATTTT.

J is TRBJ1-1 and V is TRBV20-1, with D unresolved. The CDR3 is made up of 12 amino acids. From germline, CDR1 is DFQATT and CDR2 SNEGSKA (reference sequence). Trimming left V 5 bases short and J 4 bases short, with 11 bases between. The CDR3 DNA reads as TGCAGTGCTCCACGGGGTACCACTGAAGCTTTCTTT. The encoded protein is CSAPRGTTEAFF.

This clonotype appeared many times. J is TRBJ1-5 and V is TRBV12-3 or TRBV12-4; D remains ambiguous. CDR3 length equals 12 residues. Trimming stripped 0 bases from V and 3 bases from J, with 0 bases between. Here the CDR3 DNA reads TGTGCCAGCAGTTTAGCCAATCAGCCCCAGCATTTT. This codes for CASSLANQPQHF.

This clonotype occurred many times. The CDR3 nucleotides are TGTGCCTGGGTGGCTGGGACGGGAACAGATACGCAGTATTTT. It translates to CAWVAGTGTDTQYF. V and J are TRBV30 and TRBJ2-3; tentatively, D is TRBD1 or TRBD2 (5 bases each). The V end lost 5 bases, the J end lost 3 bases, and 15 bases lay between the germline ends. Germline V gene lookup returns CDR1 GTSNPN and CDR2 SVGIG (reference sequence). The CDR3 runs to 14 residues.

The chain links TRBV4-1 to TRBJ2-5; 9 bases match TRBD2. V dropped 0 bases and J dropped 7; count of bases not matched to a gene: 12. Germline CDR1 reads MGHRA; CDR2 reads YSYEKL. The CDR3 runs to 17 residues. The CDR3 region has the DNA TGCGCCAGCAGCCAAGACTGGGCTAGCGGGGAAGGGGTGACCCAGTACTTC. Amino acid sequence: CASSQDWASGEGVTQYF.

This clonotype occurred a few times. The gene calls are TRBV2 and TRBJ1-5; a weak D match, TRBD1 (5 bases). Trimming pared 4 bases from V and 5 bases from J, leaving 12 bases between. Germline loops: CDR1 SNHLY, CDR2 FYNNEI. The CDR3 has 14 amino acids. Here the CDR3 DNA reads TGTGCCAGCAGTGGGGTCGCAGGGTATCAGCCCCAGCATTTT. The encoded protein is CASSGVAGYQPQHF.

The V gene is TRBV5-5, the J gene TRBJ2-2, with 9 bases fitting TRBD1. Germline V CDR1 and CDR2: SGHKS, YYEKEE (reference sequence). V shed 2 bases, J shed 4 bases, and the junction held 12 bases outside the gene matches. This CDR3 has 18 amino acids. The CDR3 reads CASSFSTGQGTTTGELFF. The CDR3 bases are TGTGCCAGCAGCTTTTCTACAGGACAGGGGACGACCACCGGGGAGCTGTTTTTT.

This clonotype was detected ten times or more. The chain couples TRBV12-3 or TRBV12-4 to TRBJ2-3; possibly TRBD1 for D (6 bases). V lost 3 bases to trimming and J lost 6 bases, with 13 bases between them. This CDR3 comprises 14 residues. The CDR3 bases are TGTGCCAGCAGTTTCAAGGGGGTCGGGGATACGCAGTATTTT. This encodes CASSFKGVGDTQYF.

The J gene is TRBJ2-7, the V gene TRBV6-6; perhaps TRBD2 as D (6 bases). Germline CDR1 reads MNHNY; CDR2 reads SVGAGI (reference sequence). The CDR3 covers 17 residues. Trimming took off 2 bases at V and 0 bases at J, with 17 bases between the two ends. The CDR3 nucleotides read TGTGCCAGCAGTTACGGAGGGGCAGCGCTCTTCTCCTACGAGCAGTACTTC. This gives the protein CASSYGGAALFSYEQYF.

The rearrangement uses TRBV28 and TRBJ1-5; D not certain. Between the trimmed V and J ends, which lost 5 bases and 6 bases, there was a span of 8 bases. This CDR3 has 12 residues. Per germline, CDR1 MDHEN and CDR2 SYDVKM. This chain's CDR3 is CASSRGGQPQHF. CDR3 DNA: TGTGCCAGCAGTCGGGGTGGTCAGCCCCAGCATTTT.

This clonotype has a count of ten or more. The chain combines TRBV6-5 with TRBJ1-5; no definite D call. V lost 6 bases to trimming and J lost 7 bases, with 22 bases between them. In germline, CDR1 is MNHEY, CDR2 SVGAGI. There are 16 residues in the CDR3. CDR3 bases: TGTGCCAGCAGCCGAGGTGGCACAGCCCTCAGCCAGCCCCAGCATTTT. This translates into CASSRGGTALSQPQHF.

This clonotype was detected ten times or more. DNA for the CDR3: TGTGCCAGCAGTCGGAACGCCTATGGCTACACCTTC. This translates into CASSRNAYGYTF. The rearrangement links TRBV12-3 or TRBV12-4 to TRBJ1-2, with D unresolved. CDR3 size: 12 residues. V was clipped by 5 bases and J by 4 bases, with 8 bases between them.

This clonotype was recorded at least ten times. The chain couples TRBV12-3 or TRBV12-4 to TRBJ1-1; the D gene is possibly TRBD1 (5 bases). This CDR3 spans 14 amino acids. Trimming pared 0 bases from V and 0 bases from J, leaving 5 bases between. DNA for the CDR3: TGTGCCAGCAGTTTAGCGACAGTGAACACTGAAGCTTTCTTT. This gives the protein CASSLATVNTEAFF.

This clonotype occurred many times. The chain employs TRBV28 and TRBJ2-4; 8 bases line up with TRBD2. CDR3 size: 14 residues. V was pared by 6 bases and J by 5 bases, with 6 bases of the junction left unmatched. Germline CDR1 MDHEN, CDR2 SYDVKM. The CDR3 spells CASSLPAGENIQYF. The CDR3 DNA reads TGTGCCAGCAGCCTCCCAGCGGGGGAAAACATTCAGTACTTC.

This clonotype was counted at least ten times. The chain recombines TRBV12-3 or TRBV12-4 with TRBJ2-7, with TRBD1 matching 9 bases. The CDR3 runs to 14 residues. V shed 6 bases and J 5 bases; nucleotides not matched to a gene: 8. The CDR3 region is CASRATGGQNEQYF. Written as DNA, the CDR3 is TGTGCCAGCAGGGCGACAGGGGGTCAAAACGAGCAGTACTTC.

This clonotype has ten or more counts. V usage is TRBV19 and J usage is TRBJ2-1; 7 positions agree with TRBD1. The CDR3 covers 16 residues. V lost 2 bases to trimming and J lost 6 bases; unmatched junction nucleotides: 10. The germline gives CDR1 LNHDA, CDR2 SQIVND (reference sequence). CDR3 DNA: TGTGCCAGTAGTATAAGCCCCCCGACAGGGCGCAATGAGCAGTTCTTC. Protein: CASSISPPTGRNEQFF.

Note on this clonotype: A much larger clonotype is one base distant, so this may be a read error. This chain connects TRBV7-6 to TRBJ2-7; TRBD1 matches 9 bases. V was clipped by 5 bases and J by 6 bases; unmatched bases: 8. The CDR3 totals 14 residues. CDR1 and CDR2 (germline): SGHVS, FNYEAQ. CDR3 amino acids: CASSPITGGREQYF. The CDR3 nucleotides are TGTGCCAGCAGCCCGATAACAGGGGGCCGCGAGCAGTACTTC. Based on the CDR3 plus reference TRBV7-6 and TRBJ2-7, the full variable domain is GAGVSQSPRYKVTKRGQDVALRCDPISGHVSLYWYRQALGQGPEFLTYFNYEAQQDKSGLPNDRFSAERPEGSISTLTIQRTEQRDSAMYRCASSPITGGREQYFGPGTRLTVT.

Regarding this clonotype: Since a much larger clone is just one base distant, this may be a read error. The chain carries TRBV4-1 and TRBJ1-5, with D perhaps matching TRBD1 (6 bases). Germline CDR1 and CDR2: MGHRA and YSYEKL. CDR3 length: 14 amino acids. CDR3 coding DNA: TGCGCCAGCAGCCAAGCGGGGGGCAATCAGCCCCGGCATTTT. Translating it yields CASSQAGGNQPRHF.